These 8 T cell receptor beta chains were all obtained from the same sample, sequenced in a study of post-analysis software for immune sequencing data (dated by TCRdb to the mid-2010s). Receptor libraries were prepared by PCR. The reads were generated on an Illumina HiSeq 2500. To reduce PCR and sequencing biases, unique molecular identifiers were built into the TCR beta cDNA libraries. TCRdb ran its own pipeline on the public reads, namely fastp trimming at Q25 and MiXCR clone calling, and kept in-frame beta chains. CDR3 protein duplicates are merged, each entry listing the most common genes and DNA. This sample is represented by hundreds of thousands of distinct CDR3 sequences; 40% to 50% of them were singletons. 1.5% to 2% of the sample belongs to the ten largest clones. These receptors have no known antigen. Study-wide findings and limitations: Patients showed significantly higher frequencies than controls for about 5 TRBV segments, among them TRBV5-6, TRBV5-1 and TRBV20-1.

Material: blood. The receptor source for this set is a girl under 18 with multiple sclerosis.

Only a few counts were recorded for this clonotype. The chain joins TRBV12-3 or TRBV12-4 to TRBJ2-7, with TRBD2 matching over 10 bases. Trimming removed 8 bases from V and 5 bases from J; junction bases left unmatched: 9. The CDR3 length is 14 residues. The DNA of the CDR3 is TGTGCCAGCTCCCCGGGACTAGCGAGGAACGAGCAGTACTTC. Translating gives CASSPGLARNEQYF.

A few counts support this clonotype. The rearrangement uses TRBV6-2 or TRBV6-3 and TRBJ1-4, with D possibly matching TRBD1 (5 bases). CDR1 and CDR2 from the germline V gene are MNHEY and SVGEGT. CDR3 size: 13 residues. V gave up 6 bases and J gave up 4 bases, with 9 bases separating them. CDR3 sequence (DNA): TGTGCCAGCAGCCGGGACTTTAATGAAAAACTGTTTTTT. The encoded protein is CASSRDFNEKLFF.

This clonotype came up a few times. The chain is built from TRBV5-1 and TRBJ2-5, with TRBD2 identical over 10 bases. The germline CDR1 and CDR2 sequences are SGHRS and YFSETQ. The CDR3 has 14 amino acids. V dropped 4 bases and J dropped 4; count of bases not matched to a gene: 4. The CDR3 DNA follows: TGCGCCAGCAGCAGCGGGAGGGCTCGAGAGACCCAGTACTTC. Protein product: CASSSGRARETQYF.

This clonotype was recorded a few times. The chain links TRBV7-3 to TRBJ2-1; D assignment may be TRBD1 or TRBD2 (5 bases each). Trimming removed 1 base from V and 3 bases from J, with 19 bases in between. The germline V gene has CDR1 SGHTA and CDR2 FQGTGA. The CDR3 extends over 18 amino acids. This CDR3 reads CASSLKVRGRRHYNEQFF. The CDR3 DNA sequence: TGTGCCAGCAGCTTAAAAGTACGGGGCAGGCGTCACTACAATGAGCAGTTCTTC.

The gene calls are TRBV5-1 and TRBJ1-2; D remains ambiguous. CDR3 size: 13 residues. Germline CDR1 reads SGHRS; CDR2 reads YFSETQ. V lost 3 bases to trimming and J lost 8 bases, with 14 bases between them. The CDR3 bases are TGCGCCAGCAGCTCCGGACTCGGTTGGGGCTACACCTTC. Amino acids: CASSSGLGWGYTF.

This chain joins TRBV12-3 or TRBV12-4 and TRBJ2-5; either TRBD1 or TRBD2 may supply D (5 bases each). The CDR3 has 15 amino acids. Trimming stripped 6 bases from V and 0 bases from J, with 14 bases between. The CDR3 DNA sequence: TGTGCCAGCAGGGGGGATCCCCAGTACCAAGAGACCCAGTACTTC. This gives the protein CASRGDPQYQETQYF.

J is TRBJ2-1 and V is TRBV18, with D perhaps TRBD1 (6 bases). The germline V gene encodes CDR1 KGHSH and CDR2 LQKENI. Trimming pared 3 bases from V and 4 bases from J, leaving 10 bases between. The CDR3 sequence is 14 residues long. The CDR3 bases are TGTGCCAGCTCACCCGACAGGAGGTACAATGAGCAGTTCTTC. Its translation is CASSPDRRYNEQFF.

Concerning this clonotype: It may be a read error: a sequence one base away is much more abundant. The chain is built from TRBV7-2 and TRBJ2-7; D not certain. CDR1 and CDR2 (germline): SGHTA, FQGNSA. Trimming took 5 bases from V and 7 from J, leaving 18 bases between them. This CDR3 contains 14 residues. CDR3 in DNA: TGTGCCAGCAGCCCAAGGGCTAGAGGCTATGAGCAGTACTTC. Encoded protein: CASSPRARGYEQYF.